The clone carrying this TCR beta chain is medium-sized by share. The CDR3 covers 12 residues. V lost 6 bases to trimming and J lost 6 bases, with 9 bases between them. These data belong to a study of control samples from healthy donors and cancer patients. Libraries were prepared by immunoSEQ multiplex PCR; TCRdb keeps only in-frame clonotypes and omits some of them. The table shows around 180,000 clones, with around nine tenths occurring only once. The sequence was collected from a woman younger than 45 in good health. The chain couples TRBV12-3 or TRBV12-4 to TRBJ1-5; no reliable D call. The material sequenced was blood. For the CDR3, the DNA is TGTGCCAGCAGCCTTCCCGGTCAGCCCCAGCATTTT. The encoded protein is CASSLPGQPQHF.